This T cell receptor beta chain was documented in a study of cytomegalovirus exposure and HLA in healthy donors. CDR3 length equals 15 residues. V dropped 6 bases and J dropped 0 bases, with 14 bases sitting between them. CDR1 and CDR2 (germline): MNHEY, SVGAGI. The PCR contained 60 Vbeta and 13 Jbeta primers. Libraries were prepared by immunoSEQ multiplex PCR; TCRdb keeps only in-frame clonotypes and omits some of them. The sample has tens of thousands of clones, around three quarters seen once. J is TRBJ1-2 and V is TRBV6-5; unclear D gene. Sequenced sample: PBMCs. The TCR originated in a man younger than 35 in good health and CMV-seropositive. The CDR3 sequence is CASRDPSGANYGYTF. For the CDR3, the DNA is TGTGCCAGCAGGGACCCGTCGGGAGCTAACTATGGCTACACCTTC.